These 9 T cell receptor beta chains were sequenced from one sample in a study of blood T cell repertoires in COVID-19. TCRdb's table, derived via immunoSEQ multiplex PCR, lists solely in-frame clones and lacks some. The table records hundreds of thousands of clones, about 85% of them present only once. The sample taken for sequencing was peripheral blood. Every receptor here comes from a man between 40 and 49 years old with acute or convalescent COVID-19.

The V gene is TRBV12-3 or TRBV12-4, the J gene TRBJ1-1; TRBD1 aligns across 8 bases. J gave up 4 bases and V 5 bases, and 3 bases lay outside the gene matches. This CDR3 comprises 13 residues. This chain's CDR3 is CASSNQGATEAFF. For the CDR3, the DNA is TGTGCCAGCAGTAATCAGGGGGCCACTGAAGCTTTCTTT.

The V gene is TRBV27, the J gene TRBJ2-1, with 8 bases lining up with TRBD1. Per germline, CDR1 MNHEY and CDR2 SMNVEV (reference sequence). J was trimmed by 4 bases and V by 2 bases; bases with no gene match: 7. CDR3 length equals 16 residues. This CDR3 is CASSLAGGSGYNEQFF. The CDR3 nucleotides read TGTGCCAGCAGTTTAGCAGGGGGCAGTGGATACAATGAGCAGTTCTTC.

The J gene is TRBJ2-1, the V gene TRBV18, with 8 nucleotides matching TRBD1. V dropped 1 base and J dropped 5; count of bases not matched to a gene: 4. Looked up from germline, CDR1 is KGHSH and CDR2 is LQKENI. The CDR3 is made up of 15 amino acids. CDR3 residues: CASSPRGTGNNEQFF. The CDR3 region has the DNA TGTGCCAGCTCACCACGAGGGACAGGAAACAATGAGCAGTTCTTC.

The chain combines TRBV18 with TRBJ1-1; D uncertain. Deletions cut 3 bases from V and 5 bases from J, with 13 bases between. The V gene's germline CDR1 is KGHSH and CDR2 LQKENI. The CDR3 contains 14 residues. The CDR3 protein is CASSPLVSETEAFF. In DNA, the CDR3 is TGTGCCAGCTCACCCCTAGTGAGTGAAACTGAAGCTTTCTTT.

The chain employs TRBV4-1 and TRBJ2-5; TRBD2 matches 10 bases. The CDR3 is 17 residues long. Looked up from germline, CDR1 is MGHRA and CDR2 is YSYEKL. The J segment lost 3 bases and the V segment lost 0 bases, leaving 7 bases of the junction unmatched. The DNA for the CDR3 is TGCGCCAGCAGCCAAGATCGGGGAACTAGCGGGGAAGAGACCCAGTACTTC. It codes for CASSQDRGTSGEETQYF.

The chain has TRBV6-5 and TRBJ1-1; tentative D call: TRBD1 (6 bases). This CDR3 has 16 amino acids. Per germline, CDR1 MNHEY and CDR2 SVGAGI. V lost 1 base to trimming and J lost 1 base, with 13 bases between them. The CDR3: CASSYLRGSGNTEAFF. Here the CDR3 DNA reads TGTGCCAGCAGTTACTTGAGGGGGTCGGGGAACACTGAAGCTTTCTTT.

This clone showed up just once. The CDR3 here is CASSSTRAGHGYTF. Here the CDR3 DNA reads TGTGCCAGCAGCTCCACGAGGGCGGGCCATGGCTACACCTTC. The V gene is TRBV5-6, the J gene TRBJ1-2; D uncertain. Germline V gene lookup returns CDR1 SGHDT and CDR2 YYEEEE. V was shortened by 3 bases and J by 6 bases, with 15 bases between the two germline ends. The CDR3 extends over 14 amino acids.

The chain recombines TRBV7-9 with TRBJ1-2, with D perhaps TRBD1 (5 bases). Germline V gives CDR1 SEHNR, CDR2 FQNEAQ (reference sequence). Trimming shortened V by 7 bases and J by 0 bases, and 12 bases separated the two germline ends. There are 14 residues in the CDR3. Written as DNA, the CDR3 is TGTGCCAGCACCCAGGGCGCAGCTAACTATGGCTACACCTTC. It yields the protein CASTQGAANYGYTF.

The V and J genes are TRBV19 and TRBJ1-2; a possible D gene is TRBD1 (6 bases). CDR3 length: 15 residues. Deletions cut 5 bases from V and 2 bases from J, with 15 bases between. CDR1 and CDR2 (germline): LNHDA, SQIVND (reference sequence). This chain's CDR3 is CASSPQRQGNYGYTF. CDR3 nucleotide sequence: TGTGCCAGTAGTCCACAGAGGCAGGGGAACTATGGCTACACCTTC.